These 2 T cell receptor beta chains were sequenced from one sample in a study of cytomegalovirus exposure and HLA in healthy donors. It was with 60 Vbeta and 13 Jbeta primers that the PCR ran. Repertoires were generated with immunoSEQ multiplex PCR, while TCRdb's copy carries only in-frame clones and drops some. The data contain 100,000 to 150,000 clones, roughly 74% of them singletons. The sample was PBMCs. Source of these receptors: a woman in her fifties or sixties in good health and CMV-seropositive.

This clone has just a few counts. V gene TRBV5-1 combines with J gene TRBJ1-2, with a weak D call TRBD1 (5 bases). CDR1 is SGHRS, CDR2 YFSETQ, per germline. V was clipped by 7 bases and J by 2 bases, with 24 bases between them. The CDR3 is made up of 17 amino acids. CDR3 sequence (DNA): TGCGCCAGCGGACCCTTTTCTGGGGGAGGAGGCAACTATGGCTACACCTTC. Its protein is CASGPFSGGGGNYGYTF.

The genes are TRBV10-3 and TRBJ1-1, with a weak D call TRBD1 (5 bases). The CDR3 has 14 amino acids. The V end lost 6 bases, the J end lost 0 bases, and 11 bases lay between the germline ends. From germline, CDR1 is ENHRY and CDR2 SYGVKD. CDR3 nucleotide sequence: TGTGCCATCAGAACGGGGGTGGTGAACACTGAAGCTTTCTTT. This translates into CAIRTGVVNTEAFF.